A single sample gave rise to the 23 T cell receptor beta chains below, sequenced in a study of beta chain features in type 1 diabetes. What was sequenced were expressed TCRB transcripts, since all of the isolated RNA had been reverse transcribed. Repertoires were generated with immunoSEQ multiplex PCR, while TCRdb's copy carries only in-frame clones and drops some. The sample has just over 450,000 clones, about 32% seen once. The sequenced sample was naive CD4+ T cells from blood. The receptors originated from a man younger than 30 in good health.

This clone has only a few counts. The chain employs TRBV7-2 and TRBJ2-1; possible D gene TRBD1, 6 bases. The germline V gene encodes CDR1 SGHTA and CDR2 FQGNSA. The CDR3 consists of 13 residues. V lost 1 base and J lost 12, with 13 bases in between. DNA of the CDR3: TGTGCCAGCAGCTTAGAAAGTACAGGGTCGCAGTTCTTC. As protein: CASSLESTGSQFF.

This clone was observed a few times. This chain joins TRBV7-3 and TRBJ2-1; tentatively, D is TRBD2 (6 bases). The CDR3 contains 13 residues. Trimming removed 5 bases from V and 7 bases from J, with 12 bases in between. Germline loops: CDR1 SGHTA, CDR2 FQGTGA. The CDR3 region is CASSPGLTNEQFF. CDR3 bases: TGTGCCAGCAGCCCGGGACTGACAAATGAGCAGTTCTTC. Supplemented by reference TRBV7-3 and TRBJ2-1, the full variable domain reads GAGVSQTPSNKVTEKGKYVELRCDPISGHTALYWYRQSLGQGPEFLIYFQGTGAADDSGLPNDRFFAVRPEGSVSTLKIQRTERGDSAVYLCASSPGLTNEQFFGPGTRLTVL.

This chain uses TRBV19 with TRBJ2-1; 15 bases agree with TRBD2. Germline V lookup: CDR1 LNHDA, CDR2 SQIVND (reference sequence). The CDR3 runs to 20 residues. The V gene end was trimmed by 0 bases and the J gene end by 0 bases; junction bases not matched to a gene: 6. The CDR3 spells CASSIDGTSGRWSSYNEQFF. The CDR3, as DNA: TGTGCCAGTAGTATAGATGGGACTAGCGGGAGGTGGAGCTCCTACAATGAGCAGTTCTTC.

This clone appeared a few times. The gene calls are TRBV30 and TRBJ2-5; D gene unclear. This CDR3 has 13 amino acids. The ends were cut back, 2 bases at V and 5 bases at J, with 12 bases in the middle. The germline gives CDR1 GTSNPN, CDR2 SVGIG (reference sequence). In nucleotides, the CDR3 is TGTGCCTGGAGTAGCGTGACATCGGAGACCCAGTACTTC. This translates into CAWSSVTSETQYF.

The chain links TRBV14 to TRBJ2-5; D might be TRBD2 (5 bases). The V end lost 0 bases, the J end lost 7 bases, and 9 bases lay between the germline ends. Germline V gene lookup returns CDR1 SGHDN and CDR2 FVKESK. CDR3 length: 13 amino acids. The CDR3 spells CASSQDRAGTQYF. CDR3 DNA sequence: TGTGCCAGCAGCCAAGACCGGGCGGGGACCCAGTACTTC.

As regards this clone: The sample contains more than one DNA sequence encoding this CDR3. CDR3 in amino acids: CAWSVWETQYF. The CDR3 nucleotides are TGTGCCTGGAGTGTGTGGGAGACCCAGTACTTC. The chain combines TRBV30 with TRBJ2-5; D unresolved. CDR3 length: 11 residues. Germline-derived CDR1 and CDR2 are GTSNPN and SVGIG (reference sequence). V lost 0 bases and J lost 5, with 4 bases in between.

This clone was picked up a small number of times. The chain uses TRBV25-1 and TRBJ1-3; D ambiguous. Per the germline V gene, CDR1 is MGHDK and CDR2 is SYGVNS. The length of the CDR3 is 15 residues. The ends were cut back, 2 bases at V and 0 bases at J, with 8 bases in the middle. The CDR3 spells CASSEGPHSGNTIYF. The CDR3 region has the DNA TGTGCCAGCAGTGAAGGGCCGCACTCTGGAAACACCATATATTTT.

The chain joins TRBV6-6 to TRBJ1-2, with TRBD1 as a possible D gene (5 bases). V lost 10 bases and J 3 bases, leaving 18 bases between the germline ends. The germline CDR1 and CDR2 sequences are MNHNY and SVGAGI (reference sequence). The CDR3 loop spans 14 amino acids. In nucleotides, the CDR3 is TGTGCCACTGAATTCCCAGGGACCTACTATGGCTACACCTTC. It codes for CATEFPGTYYGYTF.

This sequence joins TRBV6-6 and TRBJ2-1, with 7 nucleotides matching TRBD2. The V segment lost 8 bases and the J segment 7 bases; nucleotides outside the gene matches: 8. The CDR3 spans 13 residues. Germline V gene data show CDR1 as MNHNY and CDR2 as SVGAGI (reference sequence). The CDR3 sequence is CASRRGGSNEQFF. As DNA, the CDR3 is TGTGCCAGCCGTCGGGGCGGGAGTAATGAGCAGTTCTTC.

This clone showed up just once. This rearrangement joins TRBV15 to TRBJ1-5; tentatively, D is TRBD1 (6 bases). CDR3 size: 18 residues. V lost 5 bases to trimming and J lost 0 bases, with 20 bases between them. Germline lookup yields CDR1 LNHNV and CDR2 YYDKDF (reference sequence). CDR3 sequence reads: CATSPEPHRANSNQPQHF. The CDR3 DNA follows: TGTGCCACCAGCCCTGAACCACACAGGGCTAATAGCAATCAGCCCCAGCATTTT. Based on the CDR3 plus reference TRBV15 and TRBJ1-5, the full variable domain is DAMVIQNPRYQVTQFGKPVTLSCSQTLNHNVMYWYQQKSSQAPKLLFHYYDKDFNNEADTPDNFQSRRPNTSFCFLDIRSPGLGDTAMYLCATSPEPHRANSNQPQHFGDGTRLSIL.

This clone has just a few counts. The chain's CDR3 is CAGSQRREYNEQFF. CDR3 coding DNA: TGTGCCGGATCTCAACGGAGAGAGTACAATGAGCAGTTCTTC. This chain links TRBV30 with TRBJ2-1; D ambiguous. With 8 bases removed from V and 4 bases from J, the gap between germline ends came to 18 bases. The CDR3 has 14 amino acids. Germline loops: CDR1 GTSNPN, CDR2 SVGIG (reference sequence).

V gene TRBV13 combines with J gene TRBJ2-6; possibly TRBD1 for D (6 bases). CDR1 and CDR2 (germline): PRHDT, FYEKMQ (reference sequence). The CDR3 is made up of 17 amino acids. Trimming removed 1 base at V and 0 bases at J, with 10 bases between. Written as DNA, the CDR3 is TGTGCCAGCAGCTTAGCAGGGGCCCTCTCTGGGGCCAACGTCCTGACTTTC. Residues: CASSLAGALSGANVLTF.

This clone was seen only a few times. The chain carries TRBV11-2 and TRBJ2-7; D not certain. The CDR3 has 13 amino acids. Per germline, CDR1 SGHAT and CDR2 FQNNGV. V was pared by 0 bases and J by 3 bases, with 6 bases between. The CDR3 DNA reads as TGTGCCAGCAGCTTAGACAGAGGCTACGAGCAGTACTTC. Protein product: CASSLDRGYEQYF.

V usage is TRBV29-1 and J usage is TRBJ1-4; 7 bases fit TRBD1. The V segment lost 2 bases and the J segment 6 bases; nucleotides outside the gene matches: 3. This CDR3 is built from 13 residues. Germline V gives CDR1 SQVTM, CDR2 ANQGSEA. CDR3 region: CSVERDRDEKLFF. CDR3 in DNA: TGCAGCGTTGAAAGGGACAGAGATGAAAAACTGTTTTTT.

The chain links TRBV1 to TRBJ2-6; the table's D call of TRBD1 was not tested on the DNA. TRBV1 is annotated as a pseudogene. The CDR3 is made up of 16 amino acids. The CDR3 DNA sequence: TGCACCAGCAGCCAAGTTTTCCGTGGCGGGGCCAACGTCCTGACTTTC. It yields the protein CTSSQVFRGGANVLTF.

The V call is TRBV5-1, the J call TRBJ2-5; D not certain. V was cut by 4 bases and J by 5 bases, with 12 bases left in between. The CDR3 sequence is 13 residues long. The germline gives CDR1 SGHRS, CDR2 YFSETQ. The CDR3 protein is CASSDQEQETQYF. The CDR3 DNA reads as TGCGCCAGCAGCGACCAGGAGCAGGAGACCCAGTACTTC.

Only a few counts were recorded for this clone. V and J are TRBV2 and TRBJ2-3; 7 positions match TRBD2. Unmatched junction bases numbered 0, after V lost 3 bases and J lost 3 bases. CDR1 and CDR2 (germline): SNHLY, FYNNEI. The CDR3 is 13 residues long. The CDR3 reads CASSEGGTDTQYF. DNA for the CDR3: TGTGCCAGCAGTGAGGGGGGGACAGATACGCAGTATTTT.

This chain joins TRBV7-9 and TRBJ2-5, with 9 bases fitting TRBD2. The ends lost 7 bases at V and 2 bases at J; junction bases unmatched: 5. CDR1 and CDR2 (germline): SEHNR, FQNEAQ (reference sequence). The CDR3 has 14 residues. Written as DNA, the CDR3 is TGTGCCAGCAAGGCTAGCGGGGATCAAGAGACCCAGTACTTC. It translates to CASKASGDQETQYF.

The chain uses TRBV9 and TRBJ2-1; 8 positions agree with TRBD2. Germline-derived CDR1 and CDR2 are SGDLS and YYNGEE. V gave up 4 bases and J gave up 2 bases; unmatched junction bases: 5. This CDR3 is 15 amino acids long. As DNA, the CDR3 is TGTGCCAGCAGCAAACGTAGCGGGGCCTACAATGAGCAGTTCTTC. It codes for CASSKRSGAYNEQFF.

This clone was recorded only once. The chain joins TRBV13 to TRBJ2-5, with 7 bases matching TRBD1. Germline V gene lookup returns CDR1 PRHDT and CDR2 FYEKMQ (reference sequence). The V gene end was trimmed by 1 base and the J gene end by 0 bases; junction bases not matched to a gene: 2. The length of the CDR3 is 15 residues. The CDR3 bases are TGTGCCAGCAGCTTAGAAGGGACAGACCAAGAGACCCAGTACTTC. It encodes CASSLEGTDQETQYF.

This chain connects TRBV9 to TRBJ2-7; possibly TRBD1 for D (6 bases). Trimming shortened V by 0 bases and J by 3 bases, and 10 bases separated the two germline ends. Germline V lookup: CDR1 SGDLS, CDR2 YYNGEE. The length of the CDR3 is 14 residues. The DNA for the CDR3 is TGTGCCAGCAGCGTAGGACAGGAGCTCTACGAGCAGTACTTC. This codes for CASSVGQELYEQYF.

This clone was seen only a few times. This chain's CDR3 is CAWGPGSSNQPQHF. CDR3 nucleotides: TGTGCCTGGGGACCAGGGTCGAGCAATCAGCCCCAGCATTTT. This chain connects TRBV30 to TRBJ1-5, with D perhaps TRBD1 (5 bases). Germline V gene sequence: CDR1 GTSNPN, CDR2 SVGIG (reference sequence). The CDR3 totals 14 residues. V lost 5 bases to trimming and J lost 1 base, with 12 bases between them.

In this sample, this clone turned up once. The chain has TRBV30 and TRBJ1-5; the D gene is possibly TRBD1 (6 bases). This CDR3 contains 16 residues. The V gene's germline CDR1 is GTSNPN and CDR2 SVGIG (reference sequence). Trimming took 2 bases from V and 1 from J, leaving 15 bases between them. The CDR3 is CAWSKKPGVSNQPQHF. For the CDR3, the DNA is TGTGCCTGGAGTAAAAAACCAGGGGTGAGCAATCAGCCCCAGCATTTT. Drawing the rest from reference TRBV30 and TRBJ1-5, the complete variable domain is SQTIHQWPATLVQPVGSPLSLECTVEGTSNPNLYWYRQAAGRGLQLLFYSVGIGQISSEVPQNLSASRPQDRQFILSSKKLLLSDSGFYLCAWSKKPGVSNQPQHFGDGTRLSIL.